Listed below are T cell receptor beta chains from one sample, sequenced in a study of tumor-infiltrating lymphocytes in primary liver carcinoma. Each CDR3 protein gets one entry after TCRdb re-called the multiplex PCR reads with MiXCR. The sample contains about 210,000 distinct CDR3 sequences, about 61% of which appear only once. Sequencing used peripheral blood. The receptors come from a woman in her fifties or sixties with primary liver carcinoma and hepatitis B virus infection. Each CDR3 is given with its conserved first and last residue. A D gene is named only where the DNA matches it firmly. For some rows the clone size is stated as once, few or many, or as a class when expanded; others skip it.

TRBJ2-3	once	TRBV7-3	-	16	CASSLFAGQVADTQYF	TGTGCCAGCAGCTTATTTGCGGGCCAGGTAGCAGATACGCAGTATTTT
TRBJ2-1	many	TRBV11-2	-	15	CASSSRRSSYNEQFF	TGTGCCAGCAGCTCCCGGCGGAGCTCCTACAATGAGCAGTTCTTC
TRBJ2-7	-	TRBV7-9	-	15	CASSSQVTGLHEQYF	TGTGCCAGCAGCTCCCAGGTAACTGGTCTCCACGAGCAGTACTTC
TRBJ2-2	many	TRBV12-3/TRBV12-4	-	17	CASSWAGGLKVTGELFF	TGTGCCAGCAGTTGGGCTGGGGGGTTGAAAGTAACCGGGGAGCTGTTTTTT
TRBJ2-2	-	TRBV24-1	-	14	CATTADGNTGELFF	TGTGCCACCACAGCTGACGGGAACACCGGGGAGCTGTTTTTT
TRBJ2-7	-	TRBV11-3	-	16	CAGSLSSARALYGQYF	TGTGCCGGCAGCTTAAGTTCAGCCAGGGCACTCTACGGGCAGTACTTC
TRBJ1-1	-	TRBV11-3	TRBD1	16	CASNSFNTGGRTEVFF	TGTGCCAGCAACTCATTTAATACAGGGGGCAGGACTGAAGTTTTCTTT
TRBJ2-7	once	TRBV18	TRBD2	15	CASSPPSGRASEQYF	TGTGCCAGCTCACCACCCAGCGGGAGGGCCAGCGAGCAGTACTTC
TRBJ2-1	-	TRBV28	-	15	CASWGSTRSYNEQFF	TGTGCCAGCTGGGGCAGTACCCGGTCCTACAATGAGCAGTTCTTC
TRBJ2-1	-	TRBV11-2	-	15	CASSPPGRIANRQFF	TGTGCCAGCAGCCCTCCAGGGAGGATAGCCAATAGGCAGTTCTTC
TRBJ2-5	-	TRBV6-2/TRBV6-3	-	13	CASRLDSMESQYF	TGTGCCAGCAGACTGGACAGCATGGAGAGCCAGTACTTC
TRBJ1-2	few	TRBV5-1	-	14	CASSLEGGYYGYTF	TGCGCCAGCAGCTTGGAGGGAGGATACTATGGCTACACCTTC
TRBJ2-1	many	TRBV10-1	-	15	CASSRDQSSYNEQFF	TGCGCCAGCAGCCGGGACCAAAGCTCCTACAATGAGCAGTTCTTC
TRBJ2-7	-	TRBV7-8	-	13	CASSLRLGYEQHF	TGTGCCAGCAGCCTCCGACTAGGCTACGAGCAGCACTTC
TRBJ2-5	-	TRBV29-1	-	14	CSVENSGREETQHF	TGCAGCGTTGAAAATTCGGGACGGGAAGAGACCCAGCACTTC
TRBJ2-1	-	TRBV24-1	TRBD2	17	CATSDPGTSGSYPEQFF	TGTGCCACCAGTGATCCCGGGACTAGCGGGAGTTACCCTGAGCAGTTCTTC
TRBJ1-1	-	TRBV11-2	TRBD1	13	CASNFRQGTEAFF	TGTGCCAGCAACTTTCGACAGGGCACTGAGGCTTTCTTT
TRBJ2-7	-	TRBV6-1	TRBD1	15	CASSDPGGSSYKQYF	TGTGCCAGTAGTGACCCAGGGGGCTCCTCCTACAAGCAGTACTTC
TRBJ2-2	-	TRBV11-2	-	16	CASSLAERVGTGELFF	TGTGCCAGCAGCTTAGCCGAGAGGGTCGGGACCGGGGAGCTGTTTTTT
TRBJ1-1	-	TRBV10-3	TRBD1	14	CAISEGKGALDAFF	TGTGCCATCAGTGAGGGAAAGGGGGCACTTGACGCTTTCTTC
TRBJ2-3	few	TRBV28	-	12	CASTKRTDTQYF	TGTGCCAGCACCAAGAGGACAGATACGCAGTATTTT
TRBJ2-3	once	TRBV4-2	-	15	CASSQGGYSTDTLYF	TGTGCCAGCAGCCAAGGCGGCTATAGCACAGATACGCTGTATTTT
TRBJ2-1	once	TRBV12-3/TRBV12-4	-	15	CYSSGSGKHYNEQFF	TGTTACAGCAGTGGGAGTGGCAAACATTACAATGAGCAGTTCTTC
TRBJ2-1	many	TRBV6-1	-	14	CASKRQQNYNEQFF	TGTGCCAGCAAGCGACAGCAAAACTACAATGAGCAGTTCTTC
TRBJ1-5	few	TRBV4-1	-	19	CASWGELVGQNYSNQPQHF	TGCGCCAGCTGGGGAGAGTTAGTCGGGCAAAATTATAGCAATCAGCCCCAGCATTTT
TRBJ2-3	once	TRBV4-2	-	14	CASSQVSGIDMQYF	TGTGCCAGCAGCCAAGTTAGCGGCATAGATATGCAGTATTTT
TRBJ2-7	-	TRBV29-1	-	11	CSAERYPEQYF	TGCAGCGCAGAGCGGTACCCCGAGCAGTACTTC
TRBJ2-1	-	TRBV11-2	-	15	CNSNAGTVDYNEQFF	TGTAACAGCAATGCCGGGACGGTGGACTACAATGAGCAGTTCTTC
TRBJ2-6	-	TRBV28	-	16	CASSPDWASGANVLTF	TGTGCCAGCAGTCCCGACTGGGCAAGTGGGGCCAACGTCCTGACTTTC
TRBJ2-7	few	TRBV7-8	TRBD2	15	CASSPSGLAGAGQYF	TGTGCCAGCAGCCCATCCGGACTAGCGGGAGCTGGGCAGTACTTC